The TCR beta chain under discussion was sequenced for a study of blood T cell repertoires in COVID-19. On the study more broadly: The study drew acute and convalescent COVID-19 samples from the United States, Italy and Spain. From T cells, B-cell-depleted T cells, or PBMCs came the material, which was cDNA or gDNA.

The data were produced by immunoSEQ multiplex PCR, yet TCRdb's version contains in-frame clones alone and is incomplete. This sample has about 150,000 clones, with about 85% found just once. This clone was seen a single time. The junction and the germline gene differ at one end; a read error may be behind it. The origin of this receptor is a man aged 55 to 69 with COVID-19, enrolled during active disease. The sample taken for sequencing was peripheral blood.

CDR3 sequence (DNA): TGTGCCAGTAATATACAGGGCTGGAGTGACTATGGCTACACCTTC. Its protein product is CASNIQGWSDYGYTF. The chain couples TRBV19 to TRBJ1-2; TRBD1 is a possible D gene (6 bases). CDR3 length equals 15 residues. Germline V gene lookup returns CDR1 LNHDA and CDR2 SQIVND (reference sequence).